Following are 31 T cell receptor beta chains from one sample sequenced in a study of identical twins. TCRdb re-analysed the 5' RACE reads in MiXCR, keeping a single row per CDR3 protein. Among some 500,000 distinct CDR3 sequences listed, 9.6% were seen once. The same specimen was also included in a second study, on yellow fever vaccine responses in identical twins.

The sample consisted of PBMCs. The receptor set was obtained from a woman aged 18-29 years in good health.

The V and J genes are TRBV12-3 or TRBV12-4 and TRBJ2-7; 9 bases fit TRBD1. V shed 3 bases and J 6 bases; nucleotides not matched to a gene: 6. The CDR3 loop spans 14 amino acids. This CDR3 is CASSLTGGGSEQYF. The CDR3 DNA follows: TGTGCCAGCAGTTTGACAGGGGGGGGTAGCGAGCAGTACTTC.

This clonotype was observed a handful of times. The rearrangement uses TRBV28 and TRBJ2-6; 10 bases are a match to TRBD1. The CDR3 sequence is 18 residues long. Trimming cost V 8 bases and J 2 bases; bases outside gene matches: 12. The germline CDR1 and CDR2 sequences are MDHEN and SYDVKM. The CDR3 nucleotides read TGTGCCAGCCGAGAGCTACCGGGACAGGGGACTGGGGCCAACGTCCTGACTTTC. Translated: CASRELPGQGTGANVLTF.

The gene calls are TRBV2 and TRBJ1-5; D possibly corresponds to TRBD1 (5 bases). The V gene lost 1 base and the J gene lost 4 bases, with 8 bases spanning the gap. CDR1 SNHLY and CDR2 FYNNEI come from the germline V gene. CDR3 size: 14 residues. The CDR3 loop is CASSEGTPNQPQHF. Here the CDR3 DNA reads TGTGCCAGCAGTGAAGGGACACCTAATCAGCCCCAGCATTTT.

This clonotype was found many times. The gene calls are TRBV9 and TRBJ1-4, with TRBD1 matching 7 bases. The CDR3 covers 17 residues. Germline lookup yields CDR1 SGDLS and CDR2 YYNGEE. V dropped 2 bases and J dropped 5; count of bases not matched to a gene: 12. The CDR3 here is CASSVHKQGNKNEKLFF. The CDR3 region has the DNA TGTGCCAGCAGCGTGCATAAACAGGGGAATAAAAATGAAAAACTGTTTTTT. The full variable domain, its missing parts supplied by reference TRBV9 and TRBJ1-4, is DSGVTQTPKHLITATGQRVTLRCSPRSGDLSVYWYQQSLDQGLQFLIQYYNGEERAKGNILERFSAQQFPDLHSELNLSSLELGDSALYFCASSVHKQGNKNEKLFFGSGTQLSVL.

This clonotype was picked up a small number of times. The chain joins TRBV10-3 to TRBJ2-1; TRBD2 matches at 7 bases. Per the germline V gene, CDR1 is ENHRY and CDR2 is SYGVKD. With V trimmed by 8 bases and J by 9 bases, 13 bases remained unmatched. This CDR3 contains 14 residues. The CDR3 sequence: CAIGPGLNGGEQFF. The CDR3 DNA reads as TGTGCCATCGGTCCGGGACTAAACGGAGGTGAGCAGTTCTTC.

This clonotype was seen many times. The chain links TRBV6-2 or TRBV6-3 to TRBJ1-1, with D uncertain. Trimming took off 2 bases at V and 3 bases at J, with 7 bases between the two ends. Germline CDR1 and CDR2: MNHEY and SVGEGT. CDR3 length equals 13 residues. The CDR3: CASSYVGDTEAFF. The CDR3 nucleotides are TGTGCCAGCAGTTACGTGGGAGACACTGAAGCTTTCTTT.

This rearrangement joins TRBV30 to TRBJ2-1, with D possibly matching TRBD2 (5 bases). Trimming removed 0 bases at V and 5 bases at J, with 14 bases between. This CDR3 has 15 residues. CDR1 and CDR2 (germline): GTSNPN, SVGIG (reference sequence). The CDR3 reads CAWSVGVMDDNEQFF. CDR3 nucleotide sequence: TGTGCCTGGAGTGTCGGGGTTATGGATGACAATGAGCAGTTCTTC. The full variable domain, its missing parts supplied by reference TRBV30 and TRBJ2-1, is SQTIHQWPATLVQPVGSPLSLECTVEGTSNPNLYWYRQAAGRGLQLLFYSVGIGQISSEVPQNLSASRPQDRQFILSSKKLLLSDSGFYLCAWSVGVMDDNEQFFGPGTRLTVL.

A few counts support this clonotype. V gene TRBV20-1 combines with J gene TRBJ1-5, with no clear D. V shed 0 bases and J shed 9 bases, with 18 bases lying between them. Germline V gene data show CDR1 as DFQATT and CDR2 as SNEGSKA (reference sequence). This CDR3 spans 15 amino acids. This CDR3 reads CSARDRYVELGPQHF. The DNA for the CDR3 is TGCAGTGCTAGAGATAGATATGTGGAGCTCGGGCCCCAGCATTTT.

The chain carries TRBV12-3 or TRBV12-4 and TRBJ1-1, with 10 bases matching TRBD1. The V and J ends lost 5 bases and 5 bases, in that order; junction bases with no gene match: 8. This CDR3 contains 15 residues. The CDR3 nucleotides are TGTGCCAGCAGTCCGACCGGACAGGGGGGGACTGAAGCTTTCTTT. Protein product: CASSPTGQGGTEAFF.

In its sample, this clonotype was seen many times. The rearrangement uses TRBV20-1 and TRBJ2-3; TRBD2 matches 9 bases. Trimming at V came to 4 bases and at J to 1 base, leaving 9 bases not matched to a gene. The CDR3 has 16 residues. Germline V gene data show CDR1 as DFQATT and CDR2 as SNEGSKA (reference sequence). The CDR3, as DNA: TGCAGTGCTAACCCCCTGGGACTAGCCGGCACAGATACGCAGTATTTT. It codes for CSANPLGLAGTDTQYF.

The table lists this clonotype with many counts. The chain joins TRBV4-1 to TRBJ2-1; D is undetermined. Germline V lookup: CDR1 MGHRA, CDR2 YSYEKL. V was shortened by 1 base and J by 10 bases, with 11 bases between the two germline ends. CDR3 size: 13 residues. CDR3 nucleotides: TGCGCCAGCAGCCAAGTCGAACGCCTGGAGCAGTTCTTC. It encodes CASSQVERLEQFF.

This clonotype has at least ten counts. Mismatch with germline at one junction end may stem from a read error. The rearrangement uses TRBV7-7 and TRBJ2-3; weak D call: TRBD1 (6 bases). Germline V CDR1 and CDR2: SSHAT, FNYEAQ (reference sequence). This CDR3 contains 14 residues. CDR3 residues: CASSLTDSSDTQYF. The CDR3 nucleotides are TGTGCTAGCAGCTTAACGGACAGTTCAGATACGCAGTATTTT.

This chain joins TRBV7-2 and TRBJ2-7, with D perhaps matching TRBD2 (6 bases). This CDR3 is built from 17 residues. Deletions cut 1 base from V and 3 bases from J, with 19 bases between. CDR1 is SGHTA and CDR2 is FQGNSA in the germline V gene. The CDR3 sequence: CASSLVGSPTGGYEQYF. CDR3 bases: TGTGCCAGCAGCTTAGTAGGCAGCCCGACCGGGGGCTACGAGCAGTACTTC.

The V call is TRBV4-2, the J call TRBJ2-1, with TRBD2 matching 15 bases. The ends lost 3 bases at V and 10 bases at J; junction bases unmatched: 1. This CDR3 comprises 14 residues. Germline lookup yields CDR1 LGHNA and CDR2 YNFKEQ. The CDR3 sequence: CASSHGLAGGEQFF. For the CDR3, the DNA is TGTGCCAGCAGCCACGGACTAGCGGGGGGGGAGCAGTTCTTC.

V gene TRBV28 combines with J gene TRBJ2-2, with TRBD2 identical over 15 bases. The V gene's germline CDR1 is MDHEN and CDR2 SYDVKM. V dropped 6 bases and J dropped 8; count of bases not matched to a gene: 7. CDR3 length: 16 amino acids. The CDR3 is CASSLGLAGGQGELFF. CDR3 DNA sequence: TGTGCCAGCAGCCTCGGACTAGCGGGGGGGCAGGGGGAGCTGTTTTTT.

On this clonotype: A read error may produce the germline difference seen at one junction end. The chain couples TRBV7-3 to TRBJ2-3, with D possibly TRBD2 on 6 matching bases. This CDR3 comprises 15 residues. Germline lookup yields CDR1 SGHTA and CDR2 FQGTGA. This CDR3 is CASSRQPTSTDAQYF. CDR3 bases: TGTGCCAGCAGCCGGCAGCCTACTAGCACAGATGCGCAGTATTTT.

This sequence joins TRBV12-3 or TRBV12-4 and TRBJ2-1, with D possibly TRBD1 on 6 matching bases. This CDR3 contains 15 residues. Deletions cut 5 bases from V and 8 bases from J, with 19 bases between. The CDR3 sequence is CASSLQGIKGYEQFF. The CDR3, as DNA: TGTGCCAGCAGTCTACAGGGAATCAAGGGCTATGAGCAGTTCTTC.

The genes are TRBV12-3 or TRBV12-4 and TRBJ1-5, with TRBD1 identical over 9 bases. The length of the CDR3 is 15 residues. The V gene end was trimmed by 8 bases and the J gene end by 1 base; junction bases not matched to a gene: 6. Here the CDR3 reads CASGITGGSNQPQHF. The CDR3 DNA is TGTGCCAGCGGAATCACAGGGGGCAGCAATCAGCCCCAGCATTTT.

This chain connects TRBV29-1 to TRBJ2-7, with 8 bases matching TRBD1. With 6 bases clipped from V and 6 bases from J, the junction kept 7 bases outside the gene matches. The CDR3 length is 12 residues. Looked up from germline, CDR1 is SQVTM and CDR2 is ANQGSEA. As DNA, the CDR3 is TGCAGCGTCGGATGGGACAGGAGCGAGCAGTACTTC. Translation gives CSVGWDRSEQYF.

This chain links TRBV2 with TRBJ2-7, with unresolved D. This CDR3 contains 12 residues. CDR1 SNHLY and CDR2 FYNNEI come from the germline V gene. Trimming left V 5 bases short and J 3 bases short, with 8 bases between. The CDR3 DNA follows: TGTGCCAGCAGTACTACCTTCTACGAGCAGTACTTC. It is translated as CASSTTFYEQYF.

This clonotype appeared many times. The V and J genes are TRBV5-6 and TRBJ2-7; TRBD2 might be the D (6 bases). This CDR3 is 12 amino acids long. Deletions cut 4 bases from V and 6 bases from J, with 11 bases between. The germline V gene has CDR1 SGHDT and CDR2 YYEEEE. This CDR3 reads CASSISGREQYF. The CDR3 DNA follows: TGTGCCAGCAGCATTAGCGGTCGCGAGCAGTACTTC.

This clonotype was recorded many times. J is TRBJ1-1 and V is TRBV18; unclear D gene. The CDR3 is 12 amino acids. The germline V gene has CDR1 KGHSH and CDR2 LQKENI. V was pared by 2 bases and J by 5 bases, with 6 bases between. CDR3 region: CASSPIGTEAFF. The CDR3 region has the DNA TGTGCCAGCTCACCAATTGGAACTGAAGCTTTCTTT.

The chain employs TRBV7-2 and TRBJ2-7; perhaps TRBD2 as D (6 bases). Per germline, CDR1 SGHTA and CDR2 FQGNSA. V was pared by 5 bases and J by 0 bases, with 11 bases between. The CDR3 extends over 14 amino acids. CDR3 coding DNA: TGTGCCAGCAGCCCCAGGGACTTCTCCTACGAGCAGTACTTC. Protein product: CASSPRDFSYEQYF. The full variable domain, in which reference TRBV7-2 and TRBJ2-7 provide the parts outside the CDR3, is GAGVSQSPSNKVTEKGKDVELRCDPISGHTALYWYRQSLGQGLEFLIYFQGNSAPDKSGLPSDRFSAERTGGSVSTLTIQRTQQEDSAVYLCASSPRDFSYEQYFGPGTRLTVT.

This clonotype came up many times. The V call is TRBV20-1, the J call TRBJ2-5; D is perhaps TRBD2 (5 bases). This CDR3 is built from 14 residues. The V gene lost 1 base and the J gene lost 1 base, with 10 bases spanning the gap. CDR1 is DFQATT and CDR2 is SNEGSKA in the germline V gene (reference sequence). CDR3 residues: CSARVSTSQETQYF. DNA for the CDR3: TGCAGTGCTAGAGTATCTACTAGCCAAGAGACCCAGTACTTC.

This clonotype has ten or more counts. The rearrangement uses TRBV6-5 and TRBJ2-7, with D perhaps TRBD1 or TRBD2 (5 bases each). Germline V gene data show CDR1 as MNHEY and CDR2 as SVGAGI. V lost 4 bases to trimming and J lost 0 bases, with 22 bases between them. The CDR3 runs to 18 residues. The CDR3, as DNA: TGTGCCAGCAGTTTTTTAGTAGGTACCCGGGGCAGCTCCTACGAGCAGTACTTC. Its protein is CASSFLVGTRGSSYEQYF.

The table lists this clonotype with a few counts. The genes are TRBV28 and TRBJ1-5; TRBD1 might be the D (6 bases). This CDR3 is built from 15 residues. Germline CDR1 is MDHEN and CDR2 is SYDVKM. V was clipped by 7 bases and J by 3 bases, with 16 bases between them. CDR3 nucleotide sequence: TGTGCCAGCACCTCGGACAGACAAGACAATCAGCCCCAGCATTTT. It is translated as CASTSDRQDNQPQHF.

This clonotype was detected many times. J is TRBJ2-7 and V is TRBV27; TRBD1 aligns across 9 bases. Germline V gene lookup returns CDR1 MNHEY and CDR2 SMNVEV (reference sequence). CDR3 size: 17 residues. V trimming: 5 bases; J trimming: 6 bases; junction bases outside the gene matches: 17. In nucleotides, the CDR3 is TGTGCCAGCAGTCTAAAGGTGGTGAGGGACAGGGTTCTCGAGCAGTACTTC. Translation: CASSLKVVRDRVLEQYF.

V is TRBV19 and J is TRBJ1-5, with 9 bases aligning to TRBD1. The germline CDR1 and CDR2 sequences are LNHDA and SQIVND (reference sequence). Trimming at V came to 8 bases and at J to 7 bases, leaving 6 bases not matched to a gene. The CDR3 totals 13 residues. The CDR3 nucleotides are TGTGCCAGTTGTGACAGGGGGGTGCAGCCCCAGCATTTT. Protein sequence: CASCDRGVQPQHF.

The V gene is TRBV7-8, the J gene TRBJ2-5; 12 bases fit TRBD1. The trim removed 5 bases at V and 5 bases at J, leaving 6 bases unmatched. This CDR3 spans 15 amino acids. Germline V gene data show CDR1 as SGHVS and CDR2 as FQNEAQ. Written as DNA, the CDR3 is TGTGCCAGCAGCGCCCGGGACAGGGGGCGGGAGACCCAGTACTTC. It codes for CASSARDRGRETQYF. The whole variable domain, filled in from reference TRBV7-8 and TRBJ2-5, reads GAGVSQSPRYKVAKRGQDVALRCDPISGHVSLFWYQQALGQGPEFLTYFQNEAQLDKSGLPSDRFFAERPEGSVSTLKIQRTQQEDSAVYLCASSARDRGRETQYFGPGTRLLVL.

Ten or more counts support this clonotype. This chain uses TRBV7-3 with TRBJ2-1, with 11 bases matching TRBD2. V gave up 5 bases and J gave up 3 bases; unmatched junction bases: 6. CDR3 length: 16 amino acids. The germline gives CDR1 SGHTA, CDR2 FQGTGA. The CDR3 nucleotides are TGTGCCAGCAGCCAACTAGCGGGGGCCTTCTACAATGAGCAGTTCTTC. Its protein is CASSQLAGAFYNEQFF.

The table lists this clonotype with a few counts. The gene calls are TRBV4-3 and TRBJ2-7; possibly TRBD2 for D (6 bases). The CDR3 consists of 15 residues. The V end lost 0 bases, the J end lost 4 bases, and 13 bases lay between the germline ends. Germline V CDR1 and CDR2: LGHNA, YSLEER. The CDR3 loop is CASSQDALGTYEQYF. For the CDR3, the DNA is TGCGCCAGCAGCCAAGACGCCTTAGGGACTTACGAGCAGTACTTC.